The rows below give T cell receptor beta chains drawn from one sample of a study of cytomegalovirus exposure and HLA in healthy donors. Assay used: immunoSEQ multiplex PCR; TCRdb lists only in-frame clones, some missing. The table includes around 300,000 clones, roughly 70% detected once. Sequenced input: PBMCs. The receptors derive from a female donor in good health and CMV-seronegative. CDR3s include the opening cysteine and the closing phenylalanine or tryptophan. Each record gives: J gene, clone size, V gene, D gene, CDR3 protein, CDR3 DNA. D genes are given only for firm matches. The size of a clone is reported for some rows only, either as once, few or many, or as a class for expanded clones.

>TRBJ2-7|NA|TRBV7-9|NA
CSSSFEVYEQYF
TGTTCCAGCAGCTTCGAGGTTTACGAGCAGTACTTC
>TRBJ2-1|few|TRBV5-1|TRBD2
CASSTAGVYNEQFF
TGCGCCAGCAGCACCGCGGGAGTCTACAATGAGCAGTTCTTC
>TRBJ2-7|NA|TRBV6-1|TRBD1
CASMRGQGIYEQYF
TGTGCCAGCATGAGGGGACAGGGGATCTACGAGCAGTACTTC
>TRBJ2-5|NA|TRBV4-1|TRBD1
CASSQPMTGAGETQYF
TGCGCCAGCAGCCAACCTATGACAGGGGCTGGGGAGACCCAGTACTTC
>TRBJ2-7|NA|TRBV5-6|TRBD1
CASSLGAGTGSYEQYF
TGTGCCAGCAGCTTGGGGGCGGGGACAGGGTCCTACGAGCAGTACTTC
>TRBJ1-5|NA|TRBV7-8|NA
CASSPTQGIMAQHF
TGTGCCAGCAGCCCCACTCAGGGGATCATGGCCCAGCATTTT
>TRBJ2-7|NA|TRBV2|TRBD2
CARGRTSGDYEQYF
TGTGCCAGAGGGCGCACTAGCGGGGACTACGAGCAGTACTTC
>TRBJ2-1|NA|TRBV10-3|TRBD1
CAIRDRGDEQFF
TGTGCCATTCGGGACAGGGGCGATGAGCAGTTCTTC
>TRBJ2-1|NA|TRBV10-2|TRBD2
CASSERGTSHNEQFF
TGCGCCAGCAGTGAGAGGGGGACTAGCCACAATGAGCAGTTCTTC
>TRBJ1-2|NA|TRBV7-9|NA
CSSIQGGASSGTF
TGTTCCAGCATCCAGGGAGGCGCCAGTTCCGGCACCTTC
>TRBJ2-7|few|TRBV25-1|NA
CASSEGKRRNYEQYF
TGTGCCAGCAGTGAAGGAAAGCGGAGGAACTACGAGCAGTACTTC
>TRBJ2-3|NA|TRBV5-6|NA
CASSLGPGSTDTQYF
TGTGCCAGCAGCTTAGGGCCAGGGAGCACAGATACGCAGTATTTT
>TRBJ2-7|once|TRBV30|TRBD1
CAWSPGTGRYEQYF
TGTGCCTGGAGTCCCGGGACAGGGAGATACGAGCAGTACTTC
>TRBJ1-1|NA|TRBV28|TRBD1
CASSSGQGILTEAFF
TGTGCCAGCAGTTCCGGACAGGGGATTCTCACTGAAGCTTTCTTT
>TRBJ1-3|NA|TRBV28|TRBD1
CASTQDRPGNTIYF
TGTGCCAGCACACAGGACAGGCCTGGAAACACCATATATTTT
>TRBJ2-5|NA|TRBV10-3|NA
CAISLAQETQYF
TGTGCCATCAGCCTAGCCCAAGAGACCCAGTACTTC
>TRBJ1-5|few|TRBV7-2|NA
CASSLTGRSQPQHF
TGTGCCAGCAGCTTGACAGGTCGTAGCCAGCCCCAGCATTTT
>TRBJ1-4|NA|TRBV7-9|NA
CASSLAQGGSEKLFF
TGTGCCAGCAGCTTAGCACAGGGTGGGAGTGAAAAACTGTTTTTT
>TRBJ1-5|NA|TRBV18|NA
CASSPGGSQPQHF
TGTGCCAGCTCCCCCGGGGGGAGTCAGCCCCAGCATTTT
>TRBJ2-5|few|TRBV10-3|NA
CAISESSGRAQETQYF
TGTGCCATCAGTGAGTCGAGCGGGCGGGCTCAAGAGACCCAGTACTTC
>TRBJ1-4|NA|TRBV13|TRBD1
CASSTYRDSHEKLFF
TGTGCCAGCAGCACTTACCGGGACAGTCATGAAAAACTGTTTTTT
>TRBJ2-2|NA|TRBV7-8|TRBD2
CASSLVGGSPPTGELFF
TGTGCCAGCAGCTTAGTAGGCGGGAGTCCCCCCACCGGGGAGCTGTTTTTT
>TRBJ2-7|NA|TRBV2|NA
CASGSVPPFTYEQYF
TGTGCCAGCGGTTCGGTCCCCCCTTTCACCTACGAGCAGTACTTC
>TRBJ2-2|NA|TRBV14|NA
CASSQDHNTGELFF
TGTGCCAGCAGCCAAGATCATAACACCGGGGAGCTGTTTTTT
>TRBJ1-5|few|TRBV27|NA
CASSLGQGWAQPQHF
TGTGCCAGCAGTTTAGGGCAGGGGTGGGCTCAGCCCCAGCATTTT
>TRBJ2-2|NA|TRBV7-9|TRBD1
CAGQGPWTGELFF
TGTGCCGGACAGGGGCCATGGACCGGGGAGCTGTTTTTT
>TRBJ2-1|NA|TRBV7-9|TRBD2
CASSLASGRGEQFF
TGTGCCAGCAGCTTAGCTAGCGGGAGAGGGGAGCAGTTCTTC
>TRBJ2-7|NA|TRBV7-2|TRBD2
CASSLGLAGGYEQYF
TGTGCCAGCAGCTTAGGGCTAGCGGGGGGCTACGAGCAGTACTTC
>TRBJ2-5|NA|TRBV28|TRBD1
CASSPGGQETQYF
TGTGCCAGCAGTCCAGGGGGCCAGGAGACCCAGTACTTC
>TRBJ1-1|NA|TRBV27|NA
CASSTTGAEAFF
TGTGCCAGCAGTACAACGGGTGCTGAAGCTTTCTTT
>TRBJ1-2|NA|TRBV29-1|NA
CSVEGRQPNYGYTF
TGCAGCGTTGAAGGAAGACAGCCAAACTATGGCTACACCTTC
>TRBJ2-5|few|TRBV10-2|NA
CASSERRGATGQETQYF
TGCGCCAGCAGTGAGCGCCGGGGAGCAACGGGGCAAGAGACCCAGTACTTC
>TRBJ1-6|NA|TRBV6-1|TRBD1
CASSDTDRENSPLHF
TGTGCCAGCAGTGATACGGACAGGGAAAATTCACCCCTCCACTTT
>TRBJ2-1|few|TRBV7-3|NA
CASSLGPRPNEQFF
TGTGCCAGCAGCTTAGGCCCCAGGCCCAATGAGCAGTTCTTC
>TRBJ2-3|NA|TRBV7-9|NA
CASSPRDFTDTQYF
TGTGCCAGCAGCCCCAGGGACTTCACAGATACGCAGTATTTT
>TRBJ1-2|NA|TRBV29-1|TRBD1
CSVQGADYGYTF
TGCAGTGTCCAGGGGGCGGACTATGGCTACACCTTC
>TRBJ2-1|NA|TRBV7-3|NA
CASSFSVHNEQFF
TGTGCCAGCAGCTTCTCCGTCCACAATGAGCAGTTCTTC
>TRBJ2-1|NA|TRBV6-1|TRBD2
CASSGADWGGFNEQFF
TGTGCCAGCAGTGGGGCGGATTGGGGGGGATTCAATGAGCAGTTCTTC
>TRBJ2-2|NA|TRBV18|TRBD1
CASSPLPQGATGELFF
TGTGCCAGCTCACCACTACCGCAGGGGGCCACCGGGGAGCTGTTTTTT
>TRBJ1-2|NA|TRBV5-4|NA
CAYNRASTSDGYTF
TGTGCCTACAACAGGGCTTCGACCTCGGATGGCTACACCTTC
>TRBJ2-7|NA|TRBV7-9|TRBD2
CASSPLMGSGVTYEQYF
TGTGCCAGCAGCCCACTGATGGGTAGCGGGGTTACCTACGAGCAGTACTTC
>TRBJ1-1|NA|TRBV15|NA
CATSSGGTDGVAFF
TGTGCCACCAGCAGTGGGGGGACGGACGGTGTTGCTTTCTTT
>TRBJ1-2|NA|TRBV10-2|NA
CASSLLSGSHYGYTF
TGCGCCAGCAGTCTGCTTTCGGGTTCCCACTATGGCTACACCTTC
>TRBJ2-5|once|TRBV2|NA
CASSESGRGQYF
TGTGCCAGCAGTGAAAGTGGAAGAGGCCAGTACTTC
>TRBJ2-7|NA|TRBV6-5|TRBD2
CATQSLIAGGNEQYF
TGTGCCACACAATCGCTTATAGCGGGAGGAAACGAGCAGTACTTC
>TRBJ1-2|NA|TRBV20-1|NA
CSVAGESGYTF
TGCAGTGTCGCAGGGGAGTCCGGCTACACCTTC
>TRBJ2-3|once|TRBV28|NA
CASRSDYLDTQYF
TGTGCCAGCAGGTCGGACTATTTAGATACGCAGTATTTT
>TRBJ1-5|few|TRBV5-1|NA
CASSLDGRENQPQHF
TGCGCCAGCAGCTTGGATGGGCGAGAAAATCAGCCCCAGCATTTT
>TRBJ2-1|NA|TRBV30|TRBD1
CAWRRQGGNEQFF
TGTGCCTGGAGGAGACAGGGCGGCAATGAGCAGTTCTTC